This paragraph covers one TCR beta chain sequence. The antigen is unknown. With sequencing, the targeted depth ranged from 1 in 200,000 to 1 in 1 million T cells. Produced via immunoSEQ multiplex PCR; TCRdb's table is partial and in-frame only. The repertoire includes hundreds of thousands of clones, about 80% of them detected once, and about 6.3% sits in the top ten. This entry belongs to a study of cytotoxic CD8 clonotypes in ibrutinib-treated CLL. Study-level information: Among responders, some 25 were partial and 2 complete; after median approximately six years, around 14 stayed remitted and around twelve progressed.

Study-wide results and caveats: Few clonotypes were public, and these shrank or held steady under treatment.

The source is a human donor with chronic lymphocytic leukemia. Sequencing used PBMCs, obtained before ibrutinib treatment.

The DNA of the CDR3 is TGTGCCAGCAGCCAAGGGGGGACAGTCTACAATGAGCAGTTCTTC. Amino acid sequence: CASSQGGTVYNEQFF. The gene calls are TRBV7-9 and TRBJ2-1, with a weak D call TRBD1 (7 bases). Germline CDR1 SEHNR, CDR2 FQNEAQ (reference sequence). There are 15 residues in the CDR3. V was cut by 5 bases and J by 3 bases, with 14 bases left in between.